This TCR beta chain was identified during a study of siplizumab effects on memory and regulatory T cells. About this clone: Its antigen is undetermined.

Repertoires were generated with immunoSEQ multiplex PCR, while TCRdb's copy carries only in-frame clones and drops some. The sample lists approximately 94,000 clones, roughly 93% occurring once. Study-wide points: Versus roughly 27% in controls, the mappable alloreactive CD4+ clones averaged roughly 69% Treg-derived with siplizumab.

The sequenced sample consisted of CD8+ T cells sorted from blood. This clonotype was sampled from a human donor in good health.

Written as DNA, the CDR3 is TGTGCCAGCAGGGACCCGGGAGGCCAGGGTGGCTACACCTTC. This sequence encodes CASRDPGGQGGYTF. The rearrangement links TRBV7-6 to TRBJ1-2; D is possibly TRBD1 (5 bases). Trimming cost V 6 bases and J 7 bases, with 18 bases left between them. CDR1 is SGHVS and CDR2 is FNYEAQ in the germline V gene. The CDR3 is 14 amino acids.